This T cell receptor beta chain was recorded in a study of T cells in Graves' hyperthyroidism and ophthalmopathy. Duration under 3 months, a NOSPECS grade of at least 4, and a Clinical Activity Score of at least 3 characterized the ophthalmopathy patients. PBMCs came from 9 to 10 ml fresh peripheral blood. Germline CDR1 reads SQVTM; CDR2 reads ANQGSEA. The V end was cut by 3 bases, the J end by 9 bases, with 12 bases between. The CDR3 totals 12 residues. The table lists this clonotype with a few counts. Its antigen is not identified. Study results and limitations: The blood repertoire included most of the expanded thyroid clonotypes above 0.001. Model output signaled ophthalmopathy a median roughly 6.1 months ahead of onset.

The investigators amplified TCR beta CDR3 regions from RNA transcripts. The primer set for the first-round RT-PCR of the TCR CDR3 was HTBI. One entry per CDR3 protein results from TCRdb running MiXCR on the multiplex PCR reads. Of around 600,000 distinct CDR3 sequences listed, more than 12% are singletons. This clonotype originated in a woman between 45 and 65 years old with Graves' ophthalmopathy. The sample was blood. V and J are TRBV29-1 and TRBJ2-1; no reliable D call. CDR3: CSVDRSASEQFF. The DNA of the CDR3 is TGCAGCGTTGACAGGTCTGCAAGTGAGCAGTTCTTC.